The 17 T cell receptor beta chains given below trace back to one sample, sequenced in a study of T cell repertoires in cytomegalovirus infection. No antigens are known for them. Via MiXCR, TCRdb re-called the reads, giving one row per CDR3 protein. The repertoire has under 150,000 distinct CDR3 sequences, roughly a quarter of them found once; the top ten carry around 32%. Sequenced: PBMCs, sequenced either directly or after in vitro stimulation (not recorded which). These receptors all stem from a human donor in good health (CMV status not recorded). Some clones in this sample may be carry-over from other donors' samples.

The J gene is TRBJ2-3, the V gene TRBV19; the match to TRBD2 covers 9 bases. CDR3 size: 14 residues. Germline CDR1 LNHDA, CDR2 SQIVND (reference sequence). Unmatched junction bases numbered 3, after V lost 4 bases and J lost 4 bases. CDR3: CASSRAGGADTQYF. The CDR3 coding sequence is TGTGCCAGTAGTAGGGCGGGAGGGGCAGATACGCAGTATTTT.

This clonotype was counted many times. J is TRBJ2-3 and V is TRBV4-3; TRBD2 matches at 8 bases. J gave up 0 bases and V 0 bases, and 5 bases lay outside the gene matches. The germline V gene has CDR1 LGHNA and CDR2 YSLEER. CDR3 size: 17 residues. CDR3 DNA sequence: TGCGCCAGCAGCCAAGATTGGCCTAGCGGGAGCACAGATACGCAGTATTTT. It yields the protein CASSQDWPSGSTDTQYF.

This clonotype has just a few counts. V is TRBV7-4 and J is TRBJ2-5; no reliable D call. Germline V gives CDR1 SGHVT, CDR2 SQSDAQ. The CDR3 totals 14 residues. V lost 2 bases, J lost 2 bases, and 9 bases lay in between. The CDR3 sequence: CASSLSWDQETQYF. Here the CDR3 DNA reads TGTGCCAGCAGCTTAAGTTGGGATCAAGAGACCCAGTACTTC. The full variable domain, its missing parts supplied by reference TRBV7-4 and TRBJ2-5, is GAGVSQSPRYKVAKRGRDVALRCDSISGHVTLYWYRQTLGQGSEVLTYSQSDAQRDKSGRPSGRFSAERPERSVSTLKIQRTEQGDSAVYLCASSLSWDQETQYFGPGTRLLVL.

In DNA, the CDR3 is TGTGCCAGTAGGACTCAGGGCAATAGCAATCAGCCCCAGCATTTT. It translates to CASRTQGNSNQPQHF. The rearrangement links TRBV19 to TRBJ1-5; D is possibly TRBD1 (5 bases). V was pared by 6 bases and J by 0 bases, with 12 bases between. Germline lookup yields CDR1 LNHDA and CDR2 SQIVND (reference sequence). This CDR3 has 15 amino acids.

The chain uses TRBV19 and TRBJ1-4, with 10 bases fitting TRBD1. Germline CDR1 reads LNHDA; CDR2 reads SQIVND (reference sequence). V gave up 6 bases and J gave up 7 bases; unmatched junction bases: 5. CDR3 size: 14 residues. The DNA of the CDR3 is TGTGCCAGTAGCCCGGGACAGGGGTTTGAAAAACTGTTTTTT. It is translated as CASSPGQGFEKLFF.

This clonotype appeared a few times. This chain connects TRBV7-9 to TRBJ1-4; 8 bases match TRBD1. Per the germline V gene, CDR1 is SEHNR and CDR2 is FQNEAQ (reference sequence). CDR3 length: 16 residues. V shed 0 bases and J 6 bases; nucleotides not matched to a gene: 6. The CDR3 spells CASSLARTGYDEKLFF. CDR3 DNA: TGTGCCAGCAGCTTAGCACGGACAGGGTACGATGAAAAACTGTTTTTT.

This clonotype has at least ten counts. Here the CDR3 reads CASSQDRVYGYTF. The CDR3 nucleotides are TGTGCCAGCAGCCAAGACAGGGTCTATGGCTACACCTTC. The J gene is TRBJ1-2, the V gene TRBV7-2, with TRBD1 matching over 7 bases. The CDR3 contains 13 residues. V lost 5 bases, J lost 4 bases, and 4 bases stayed unmatched. The germline CDR1 and CDR2 sequences are SGHTA and FQGNSA.

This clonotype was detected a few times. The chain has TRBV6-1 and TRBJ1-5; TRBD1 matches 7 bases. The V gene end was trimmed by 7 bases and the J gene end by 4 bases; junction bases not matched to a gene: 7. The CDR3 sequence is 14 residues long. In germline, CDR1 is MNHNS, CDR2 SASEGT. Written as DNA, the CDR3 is TGTGCCAGCATCCTGGAGGGGGCAAATCAGCCCCAGCATTTT. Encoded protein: CASILEGANQPQHF.

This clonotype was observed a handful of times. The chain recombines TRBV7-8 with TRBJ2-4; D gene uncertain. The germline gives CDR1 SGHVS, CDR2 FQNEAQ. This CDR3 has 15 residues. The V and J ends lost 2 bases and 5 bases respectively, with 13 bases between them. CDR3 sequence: CASSLTQINENIQYF. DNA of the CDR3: TGTGCCAGCAGCTTAACACAGATAAATGAAAACATTCAGTACTTC.

The CDR3 nucleotides read TGCAGTGCCCCCATCATCGGAGGACAAGAGACCCAGTACTTC. Its protein product is CSAPIIGGQETQYF. The chain couples TRBV20-1 to TRBJ2-5; D possibly corresponds to TRBD2 (5 bases). Per germline, CDR1 DFQATT and CDR2 SNEGSKA (reference sequence). CDR3 length equals 14 residues. V shed 6 bases and J shed 2 bases, with 16 bases lying between them.

The DNA of the CDR3 is TGTGCCAGCAGTAGGGGGCCTAGCGGGATCGGAGATACGCAGTATTTT. As protein: CASSRGPSGIGDTQYF. V is TRBV5-4 and J is TRBJ2-3; 9 bases match TRBD2. J gave up 5 bases and V 5 bases, and 12 bases lay outside the gene matches. The CDR3 sequence is 16 residues long. Looked up from germline, CDR1 is SGHNT and CDR2 is YYREEE (reference sequence). Full variable domain (remainder filled in from reference TRBV5-4 and TRBJ2-3): ETGVTQSPTHLIKTRGQQVTLRCSSQSGHNTVSWYQQALGQGPQFIFQYYREEENGRGNFPPRFSGLQFPNYSSELNVNALELDDSALYLCASSRGPSGIGDTQYFGPGTRLTVL.

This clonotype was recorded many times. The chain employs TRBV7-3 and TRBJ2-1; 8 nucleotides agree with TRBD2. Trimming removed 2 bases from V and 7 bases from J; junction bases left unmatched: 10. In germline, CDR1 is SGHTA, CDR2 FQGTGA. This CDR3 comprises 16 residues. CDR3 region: CASSLGGAGGVNEQFF. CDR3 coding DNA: TGTGCCAGCAGCTTAGGGGGTGCGGGAGGAGTTAATGAGCAGTTCTTC. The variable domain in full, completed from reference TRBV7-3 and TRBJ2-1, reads GAGVSQTPSNKVTEKGKYVELRCDPISGHTALYWYRQSLGQGPEFLIYFQGTGAADDSGLPNDRFFAVRPEGSVSTLKIQRTERGDSAVYLCASSLGGAGGVNEQFFGPGTRLTVL.

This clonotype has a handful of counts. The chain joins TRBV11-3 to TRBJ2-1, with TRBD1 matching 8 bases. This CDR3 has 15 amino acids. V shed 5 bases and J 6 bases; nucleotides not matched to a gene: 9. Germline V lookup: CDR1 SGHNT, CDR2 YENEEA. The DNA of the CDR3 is TGTGCCAGCAGCGATGGGACAGGATTAGTCAATGAGCAGTTCTTC. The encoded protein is CASSDGTGLVNEQFF.

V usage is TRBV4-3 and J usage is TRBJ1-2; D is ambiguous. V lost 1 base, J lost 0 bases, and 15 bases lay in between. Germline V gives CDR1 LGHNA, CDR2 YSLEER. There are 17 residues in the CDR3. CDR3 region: CASSQGTDSFSNYGYTF. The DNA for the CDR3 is TGCGCCAGCAGCCAAGGGACCGATTCCTTTTCTAACTATGGCTACACCTTC.

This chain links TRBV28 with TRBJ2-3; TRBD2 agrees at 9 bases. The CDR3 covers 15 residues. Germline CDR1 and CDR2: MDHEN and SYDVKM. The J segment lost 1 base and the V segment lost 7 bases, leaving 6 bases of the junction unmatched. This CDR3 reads CASNIAGVRTDTQYF. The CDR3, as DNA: TGTGCCAGCAATATAGCGGGAGTCCGCACAGATACGCAGTATTTT.

CDR3 DNA: TGTGCCAGCAGTGAACTCGGCGGCGGGAGTAATGAGCAGTTCTTC. It codes for CASSELGGGSNEQFF. The chain has TRBV28 and TRBJ2-1; 7 bases are shared with TRBD2. The CDR3 length is 15 residues. The germline CDR1 and CDR2 sequences are MDHEN and SYDVKM. The ends lost 5 bases at V and 7 bases at J; junction bases unmatched: 11.

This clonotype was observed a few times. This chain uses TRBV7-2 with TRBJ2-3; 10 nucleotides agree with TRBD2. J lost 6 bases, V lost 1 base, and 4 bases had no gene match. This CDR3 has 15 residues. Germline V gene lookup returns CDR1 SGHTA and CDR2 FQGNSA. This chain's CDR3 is CASSLGLAGVDTQYF. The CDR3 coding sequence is TGTGCCAGCAGCTTAGGGCTAGCGGGAGTGGATACGCAGTATTTT.